One TCR beta chain is described in this entry. The antigen is not known. V shed 6 bases, J shed 6 bases, and the junction held 12 bases outside the gene matches. Germline loops: CDR1 MNHEY, CDR2 SMNVEV (reference sequence). The CDR3 is 15 amino acids. This sample was taken from a study of cytomegalovirus exposure and HLA in healthy donors. Study-wide findings and caveats: Later analysis identified a missense DCLRE1C variant that was linked to TCR beta V- and J-gene trimming. A list of more than 150 TCR beta chains associated with cytomegalovirus was given. With further analysis later on, most CMV-associated TCR beta chains appeared HLA-restricted.

PCR amplification relied on 60 Vbeta primers (plus 13 Jbeta primers). Data came from immunoSEQ multiplex PCR; TCRdb stores just in-frame clones and leaves some out. Of 110,000 or so clones in the sample, approximately 80% are singletons; the top ten hold approximately 1.8%. The sequence derives from a middle-aged man in good health and CMV-seronegative. The chain links TRBV27 to TRBJ2-7; 9 bases are shared with TRBD1. Sequenced input: PBMCs. CDR3 sequence reads: CASSFSTGGFPEQYF. The CDR3 DNA reads as TGTGCCAGCAGCTTCTCAACAGGGGGCTTCCCCGAGCAGTACTTC.